What follows are 8 T cell receptor beta chains derived from one specimen sequenced in a study of cytomegalovirus exposure and HLA in healthy donors. Researchers ran the PCR with 60 Vbeta and 13 Jbeta primers. Sequenced by immunoSEQ multiplex PCR; TCRdb stores in-frame clones only, minus some. The sample carries some 150,000 clones, less than 90% recorded once. Sequencing was carried out using PBMCs. The receptor set was obtained from a boy aged 2 to 10 in good health and CMV-seronegative.

The J gene is TRBJ1-5, the V gene TRBV19; 8 bases agree with TRBD1. CDR1 LNHDA and CDR2 SQIVND come from the germline V gene (reference sequence). This CDR3 is built from 16 residues. V was clipped by 5 bases and J by 6 bases; unmatched bases: 12. CDR3 coding DNA: TGTGCCAGTAGTCCTAGGGACAGGCTGTTGGGTCAGCCCCAGCATTTT. This sequence encodes CASSPRDRLLGQPQHF. The full variable domain, in which reference TRBV19 and TRBJ1-5 provide the parts outside the CDR3, is DGGITQSPKYLFRKEGQNVTLSCEQNLNHDAMYWYRQDPGQGLRLIYYSQIVNDFQKGDIAEGYSVSREKKESFPLTVTSAQKNPTAFYLCASSPRDRLLGQPQHFGDGTRLSIL.

V is TRBV19 and J is TRBJ2-7; 10 nucleotides match TRBD1. Germline trimming cut 4 bases from V and 3 bases from J; bases unmatched to any gene: 3. Germline CDR1 reads LNHDA; CDR2 reads SQIVND (reference sequence). This CDR3 comprises 14 residues. The chain's CDR3 is CASSTGQGLYEQYF. DNA for the CDR3: TGTGCCAGTAGTACGGGACAGGGGCTCTACGAGCAGTACTTC.

The J gene is TRBJ1-1, the V gene TRBV9; D may be TRBD1 (6 bases). The CDR3 extends over 14 amino acids. Germline lookup yields CDR1 SGDLS and CDR2 YYNGEE. V lost 0 bases and J lost 5, with 11 bases in between. The CDR3 bases are TGTGCCAGCAGCGTAGCAGGGGCAAGGACTGAAGCTTTCTTT. This translates into CASSVAGARTEAFF.

V and J are TRBV28 and TRBJ2-7, with 10 bases lining up with TRBD1. V lost 6 bases and J lost 4; bases outside the gene matches: 3. The CDR3 has 13 amino acids. CDR1 and CDR2 from the germline V gene are MDHEN and SYDVKM. CDR3 amino acids: CASRTGGAYEQYF. For the CDR3, the DNA is TGTGCCAGCAGGACAGGGGGCGCTTACGAGCAGTACTTC.

About this clone: An end of the junction differs from the germline gene, which may be a read error. The chain joins TRBV4-1 to TRBJ2-7, with D perhaps TRBD1 (6 bases). The germline gives CDR1 MGHRA, CDR2 YSYEKL. This CDR3 is 14 amino acids long. CDR3 DNA sequence: TGCGCCAGCGGCCAATATCAGGACAGTGACGAGCAGTACTTC. Translation gives CASGQYQDSDEQYF.

In this sample, this clone turned up a few times. V usage is TRBV7-2 and J usage is TRBJ1-1, with D tentatively TRBD1 (6 bases). Trimming removed 3 bases at V and 1 base at J, with 15 bases between. Germline values: CDR1 SGHTA, CDR2 FQGNSA. The CDR3 spans 16 residues. DNA of the CDR3: TGTGCCAGCAGCTTGAGCACAGGGTTCGGGAACACTGAAGCTTTCTTT. This encodes CASSLSTGFGNTEAFF. The full variable domain, in which reference TRBV7-2 and TRBJ1-1 provide the parts outside the CDR3, is GAGVSQSPSNKVTEKGKDVELRCDPISGHTALYWYRQSLGQGLEFLIYFQGNSAPDKSGLPSDRFSAERTGGSVSTLTIQRTQQEDSAVYLCASSLSTGFGNTEAFFGQGTRLTVV.

The chain combines TRBV11-2 with TRBJ2-5; 8 nucleotides match TRBD2. The germline gives CDR1 SGHAT, CDR2 FQNNGV. The junction had 7 bases not matched to a gene; V was cut back by 5 bases and J by 5 bases. The CDR3 spans 14 residues. The CDR3 region has the DNA TGTGCCAGCAGCGGGGCGGGGGGCCGGGAGACCCAGTACTTC. Translation gives CASSGAGGRETQYF.

The rearrangement joins TRBV5-1 to TRBJ2-2; tentatively, D is TRBD1 (5 bases). There are 16 residues in the CDR3. V was clipped by 4 bases and J by 2 bases, with 15 bases between them. Germline-derived CDR1 and CDR2 are SGHRS and YFSETQ. CDR3 region: CASSNADSFNTGELFF. Here the CDR3 DNA reads TGCGCCAGCAGCAATGCCGACAGCTTCAACACCGGGGAGCTGTTTTTT.